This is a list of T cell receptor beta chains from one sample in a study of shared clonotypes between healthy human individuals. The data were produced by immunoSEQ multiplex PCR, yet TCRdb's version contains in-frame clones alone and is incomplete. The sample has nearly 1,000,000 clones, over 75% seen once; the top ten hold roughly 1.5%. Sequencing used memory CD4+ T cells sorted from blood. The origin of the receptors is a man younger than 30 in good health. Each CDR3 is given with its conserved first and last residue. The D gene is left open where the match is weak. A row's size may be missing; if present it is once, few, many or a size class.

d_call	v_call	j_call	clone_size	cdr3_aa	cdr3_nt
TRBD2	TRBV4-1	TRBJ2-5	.	CASSQEPTGTGLVETQYF	TGCGCCAGCAGCCAAGAACCTACGGGCACCGGACTAGTGGAGACCCAGTACTTC
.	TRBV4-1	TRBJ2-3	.	CASRRTGSDTQYF	TGCGCCAGCAGACGTACGGGATCCGATACGCAGTATTTT
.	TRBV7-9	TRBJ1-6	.	CASRAGQANSPLHF	TGTGCCAGTCGGGCGGGACAAGCTAATTCACCCCTCCACTTT
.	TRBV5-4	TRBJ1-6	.	CASSLQESSYNSPLHF	TGTGCCAGCAGCTTGCAGGAGAGCTCCTATAATTCACCCCTCCACTTT
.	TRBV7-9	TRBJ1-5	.	CASSRSQDQPQHF	TGTGCCAGCAGCCGATCTCAGGACCAGCCCCAGCATTTT
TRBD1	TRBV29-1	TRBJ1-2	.	CSVGGQGGYTF	TGCAGCGTAGGCGGACAGGGCGGCTACACCTTC
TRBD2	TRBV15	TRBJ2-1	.	CATSRVGTSGRSSYNEQFF	TGTGCCACCAGCAGAGTTGGGACTAGCGGAAGAAGCTCCTACAATGAGCAGTTCTTC
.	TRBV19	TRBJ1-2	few	CASSIDTRLYGYTF	TGTGCCAGTAGTATAGATACGAGACTTTATGGCTACACCTTC
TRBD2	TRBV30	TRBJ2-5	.	CAWSRGLQETQYF	TGTGCCTGGAGCCGGGGACTACAAGAGACCCAGTACTTC
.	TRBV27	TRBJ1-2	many	CASREMGQSGYTF	TGTGCCAGCAGAGAAATGGGTCAGTCTGGCTACACCTTC
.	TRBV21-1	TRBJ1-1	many	CASRPATGEDTEAFF	TGTGCCAGCAGACCTGCTACAGGGGAGGACACTGAAGCTTTCTTT
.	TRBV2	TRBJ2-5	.	CASSDGHRMETQYF	TGTGCCAGCAGTGACGGCCACAGAATGGAGACCCAGTACTTC
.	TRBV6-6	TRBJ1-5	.	CASSYSIQPQHF	TGTGCCAGCAGTTACTCGATTCAGCCCCAGCATTTT
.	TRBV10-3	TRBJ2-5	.	CATGHRGGGETQYF	TGTGCCACAGGTCACAGGGGCGGGGGTGAGACCCAGTACTTC
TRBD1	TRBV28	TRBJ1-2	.	CASSSTGQKFYGYTF	TGTGCCAGCAGTTCTACGGGACAGAAGTTCTATGGCTACACCTTC
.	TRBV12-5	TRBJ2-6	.	CASGLAPGQSSGANVLTF	TGTGCTAGTGGTTTGGCCCCCGGGCAGAGCTCTGGGGCCAACGTCCTGACTTTC
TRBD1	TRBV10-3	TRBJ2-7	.	CAISVGTGSYEQYF	TGTGCCATCAGTGTCGGGACAGGCTCCTACGAGCAGTACTTC
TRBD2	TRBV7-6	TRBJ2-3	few	CASVQRGAGGTDTQYF	TGTGCCAGCGTCCAGCGGGGGGCGGGGGGCACAGATACGCAGTATTTT
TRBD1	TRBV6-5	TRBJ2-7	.	CASSATGAEQYF	TGTGCCAGCAGTGCTACAGGGGCCGAGCAGTACTTC
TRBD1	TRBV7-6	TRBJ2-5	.	CASSLRAQGVRGLQETQYF	TGTGCCAGCAGCTTAAGGGCACAGGGGGTTAGGGGTCTTCAAGAGACCCAGTACTTC
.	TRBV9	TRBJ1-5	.	CASSDSVGSNQPQHF	TGTGCCAGCAGCGACAGCGTTGGAAGCAATCAGCCCCAGCATTTT
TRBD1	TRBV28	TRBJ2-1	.	CASRGIGTGYNEQFF	TGTGCCAGCAGAGGGATCGGGACAGGCTACAATGAGCAGTTCTTC